This is a list of T cell receptor beta chains from one sample in a study of shared T cell receptors in the human thymus. Data came from immunoSEQ multiplex PCR; TCRdb stores just in-frame clones and leaves some out. The top ten hold roughly 0.0086% of the sample, which has about 660,000 clones, more than 75% seen once. A further study also used this sample, focusing on human thymus T cells.

The source material was thymocytes. The receptor set was obtained from a boy under three years old with a congenital heart defect. Both conserved end residues are part of each CDR3.

j_call,v_call,cdr3_aa
TRBJ1-2,TRBV4-1,CASSQGPRGQMENYGYTF
TRBJ1-6,TRBV4-3,CASSQEGSSYNSPLHF
TRBJ2-1,TRBV11-2,CASRNSLAGEYNEQFF
TRBJ1-2,TRBV18,CASSPTGQGPYGYTF
TRBJ2-3,TRBV28,CASKAGGPTDTQYF
TRBJ1-5,TRBV19,CASSIAHRQVTNQPQHF
TRBJ2-2,TRBV5-1,CASSLEGGTASGGTTGELFF
TRBJ2-1,TRBV29-1,CSSMGGLAASSYNEQFF
TRBJ1-2,TRBV29-1,CSAHSSGSHQGGYTF
TRBJ2-7,TRBV11-2,CASSLEKTGEDYEQYF
TRBJ2-7,TRBV11-2,CASSSYSAYEQYF
TRBJ1-5,TRBV7-9,CASSLGRFGGGKGNQPQHF
TRBJ2-7,TRBV6-4,CAGGTYEQYF
TRBJ1-1,TRBV14,CASSQGGRGEAFF
TRBJ1-4,TRBV5-5,CASSLFGDIEKLFF
TRBJ2-1,TRBV19,CASSMGANSSYNEQFF
TRBJ2-1,TRBV9,CASSVGRGADEQFF
TRBJ1-6,TRBV15,CATSRHSIPGSHSPLHF
TRBJ2-3,TRBV30,CAWVAEDAGGPSTDTQYF
TRBJ2-3,TRBV5-6,CASSLAPRGDCEQYF
TRBJ2-5,TRBV2,CASSEVRQGAETQYF
TRBJ2-3,TRBV4-2,CASSPWTSHNTDTQYF